This entry concerns a single T cell receptor beta chain. Generated by immunoSEQ multiplex PCR, the TCRdb table keeps only in-frame clones and is missing some. The sample yields 60,000 to 75,000 clones, under 80% seen once. The data derive from a study of blood T cell repertoires in COVID-19. Germline CDR1 and CDR2: LGHNA and YSLEER. Deletions cut 6 bases from V and 4 bases from J, with 15 bases between. The CDR3 covers 14 residues. The clonotype comes from a woman aged 60 to 75 who had been exposed to COVID-19. The chain carries TRBV4-3 and TRBJ1-1; the D gene is possibly TRBD1 (5 bases). The sequenced material came from PBMCs or T cells enriched from blood (not recorded which). CDR3 amino acids: CASRTAGGGTEAFF. CDR3 coding DNA: TGCGCCAGCAGGACCGCTGGGGGGGGCACTGAAGCTTTCTTT.